The 14 T cell receptor beta chains listed next were all sequenced from one sample in a study of Graves' ophthalmopathy and Graves' hyperthyroidism. Researchers took RNA transcripts and amplified TCR beta CDR3 regions from them. RT-PCR was first run with HTBI primers, then multiplex PCR in a second round. TCRdb re-called the multiplex PCR reads with MiXCR, one entry per CDR3 protein. The sample holds 150,000 to 200,000 distinct CDR3 sequences, 35% to 50% seen once. Sequencing used peripheral blood. The receptor source for this set is a man aged 25 to 45 with Graves' ophthalmopathy.

This clonotype was recorded at least ten times. V gene TRBV13 combines with J gene TRBJ1-1; unclear D gene. Deletions cut 2 bases from V and 4 bases from J, with 17 bases between. CDR3 length equals 16 residues. Germline V gene lookup returns CDR1 PRHDT and CDR2 FYEKMQ (reference sequence). CDR3 amino acids: CASSLIPNSVGTEAFF. The CDR3 coding sequence is TGTGCCAGCAGCTTAATCCCGAACTCTGTGGGCACTGAAGCTTTCTTT.

This clonotype has at least ten counts. The rearrangement joins TRBV19 to TRBJ1-1, with a tentative D call TRBD1 (6 bases). There are 17 residues in the CDR3. CDR1 and CDR2 (germline): LNHDA, SQIVND (reference sequence). The ends were cut back, 4 bases at V and 1 base at J, with 19 bases in the middle. This CDR3 reads CASSRGTRDTGNTEAFF. CDR3 in DNA: TGTGCCAGTAGTAGAGGGACCCGGGACACTGGGAACACTGAAGCTTTCTTT.

This clonotype was observed many times. CDR3 sequence: CAISDTVAAQETQYF. The CDR3 nucleotides read TGTGCCATCAGTGATACGGTGGCAGCCCAAGAGACCCAGTACTTC. The chain couples TRBV10-3 to TRBJ2-5; D is uncertain. Trimming shortened V by 3 bases and J by 1 base, and 12 bases separated the two germline ends. CDR1 is ENHRY, CDR2 SYGVKD, per germline. This CDR3 has 15 amino acids.

This clonotype occurred many times. V gene TRBV6-2 or TRBV6-3 combines with J gene TRBJ2-4; 8 nucleotides agree with TRBD2. Germline V lookup: CDR1 MNHEY, CDR2 SVGEGT. The V gene end was trimmed by 5 bases and the J gene end by 7 bases; junction bases not matched to a gene: 10. CDR3 size: 15 residues. The CDR3 coding sequence is TGTGCCAGCAGTGTGCCGGGACTAGGGGCCAACATTCAGTACTTC. It translates to CASSVPGLGANIQYF.

This clonotype was seen at least ten times. The V gene is TRBV4-2, the J gene TRBJ2-7, with TRBD2 matching 7 bases. This CDR3 comprises 16 residues. The germline V gene has CDR1 LGHNA and CDR2 YNFKEQ. V was pared by 0 bases and J by 2 bases, with 7 bases of the junction left unmatched. The CDR3 sequence: CASSQEGPAGTYEQYF. The CDR3 nucleotides read TGTGCCAGCAGCCAAGAGGGTCCAGCGGGGACCTACGAGCAGTACTTC.

This clonotype turned up a few times. The chain joins TRBV28 to TRBJ1-1; the D is unclear. Between the trimmed V and J ends, which lost 4 bases and 2 bases, there was a span of 14 bases. CDR1 and CDR2 (germline): MDHEN, SYDVKM. The CDR3 is 15 amino acids. The CDR3 region is CASSSGRAHNTEAFF. The CDR3 DNA reads as TGTGCCAGCAGTTCTGGGCGGGCGCATAACACTGAAGCTTTCTTT.

V and J are TRBV11-2 and TRBJ2-2, with TRBD1 matching over 10 bases. Germline V lookup: CDR1 SGHAT, CDR2 FQNNGV. The ends lost 3 bases at V and 7 bases at J; junction bases unmatched: 8. The CDR3 is 16 residues long. DNA of the CDR3: TGTGCCAGCAGCTTCCGGGACAGGGGTATTAACGGGGAGCTGTTTTTT. This gives the protein CASSFRDRGINGELFF. The whole variable domain, filled in from reference TRBV11-2 and TRBJ2-2, reads EAGVAQSPRYKIIEKRQSVAFWCNPISGHATLYWYQQILGQGPKLLIQFQNNGVVDDSQLPKDRFSAERLKGVDSTLKIQPAKLEDSAVYLCASSFRDRGINGELFFGEGSRLTVL.

There are many counts of this clonotype. V gene TRBV10-3 combines with J gene TRBJ1-1; TRBD1 agrees at 9 bases. The germline V gene encodes CDR1 ENHRY and CDR2 SYGVKD. This CDR3 region has 15 residues. Trimming at V came to 3 bases and at J to 7 bases, leaving 9 bases not matched to a gene. The CDR3 sequence is CAISERGTGPVEAFF. In DNA, the CDR3 is TGTGCCATCAGTGAACGGGGGACAGGGCCGGTTGAAGCTTTCTTT.

The rearrangement links TRBV6-2 or TRBV6-3 to TRBJ1-1; D is perhaps TRBD1 (5 bases). This CDR3 has 17 amino acids. Trimming took 5 bases from V and 2 from J, leaving 21 bases between them. Germline CDR1 MNHEY, CDR2 SVGEGT. The CDR3 DNA reads as TGTGCCAGCAGTCATATCCCTAACACGGGACGCAACACTGAAGCTTTCTTT. Its translation is CASSHIPNTGRNTEAFF.

This clonotype has only a few counts. The chain combines TRBV28 with TRBJ1-6, with no clear D. Trimming took off 6 bases at V and 7 bases at J, with 10 bases between the two ends. Germline V lookup: CDR1 MDHEN, CDR2 SYDVKM. The CDR3 is 13 residues long. CDR3 in amino acids: CASSALDNSPLHF. The CDR3 DNA reads as TGTGCCAGCAGCGCCCTGGACAATTCACCCCTCCACTTT.

This clonotype was counted at least ten times. The J gene is TRBJ1-1, the V gene TRBV2; 8 nucleotides align to TRBD1. From germline, CDR1 is SNHLY and CDR2 FYNNEI. The CDR3 covers 14 residues. Trimming at V came to 3 bases and at J to 4 bases, leaving 4 bases not matched to a gene. CDR3 sequence: CASSETDRVTEAFF. The CDR3 DNA sequence: TGTGCCAGCAGTGAGACGGACAGGGTCACTGAAGCTTTCTTT.

The rearrangement uses TRBV6-2 or TRBV6-3 and TRBJ1-1, with a possible D match to TRBD1 (6 bases). Germline CDR1 MNHEY, CDR2 SVGEGT. Deletions cut 5 bases from V and 8 bases from J, with 21 bases between. CDR3 length: 15 residues. The CDR3 sequence is CASSPALFVGGEAFF. CDR3 bases: TGTGCCAGCAGTCCGGCCCTTTTTGTCGGGGGCGAAGCTTTCTTT.

This clonotype was counted many times. This rearrangement joins TRBV6-2 or TRBV6-3 to TRBJ2-7; D might be TRBD2 (8 bases). V lost 6 bases, J lost 6 bases, and 21 bases lay in between. This CDR3 has 15 residues. Germline CDR1 MNHEY, CDR2 SVGEGT. CDR3 nucleotide sequence: TGTGCCAGCAGACAGGGGACAGCGGGAGCCGGCGAGCAGTACTTC. It encodes CASRQGTAGAGEQYF.

This clonotype was seen only a few times. This rearrangement joins TRBV2 to TRBJ2-7, with a tentative D call TRBD1 (5 bases). The germline CDR1 and CDR2 sequences are SNHLY and FYNNEI. CDR3 length: 16 amino acids. Trimming stripped 6 bases from V and 3 bases from J, with 21 bases between. CDR3 protein: CASSAPSQDRIYEQYF. CDR3 coding DNA: TGTGCCAGCAGCGCCCCTTCCCAAGACAGAATCTACGAGCAGTACTTC. The variable domain in full, completed from reference TRBV2 and TRBJ2-7, reads EPEVTQTPSHQVTQMGQEVILRCVPISNHLYFYWYRQILGQKVEFLVSFYNNEISEKSEIFDDQFSVERPDGSNFTLKIRSTKLEDSAMYFCASSAPSQDRIYEQYFGPGTRLTVT.